This T cell receptor (beta chain) was sequenced in a study of blood T cells in healthy people across ages. Then a second PCR, running roughly 7 to 11 cycles, was carried out with a sample-barcoded 5' primer and a J-beta primer mix. Each of the cDNA molecules was tagged by a template-switch adaptor with 12 random nucleotides. There were at least 2.5 million CDR3-containing paired-end reads obtained from each sample. From the 5' RACE reads, TCRdb called clonotypes with MiXCR, one entry per CDR3 protein. The table lists about 750,000 distinct CDR3 sequences, roughly 50% of them singletons. A word on this clonotype: Its target is unknown.

Trimming removed 9 bases at V and 4 bases at J, with 12 bases between. The CDR3 is 13 residues long. CDR1 KGHDR and CDR2 SFDVKD come from the germline V gene. Study conclusions and caveats: CMV infection status of these donors was not known. The long-lived group displayed more naive CD4+ cells, plus higher diversity, than the aged donors did.

This chain uses TRBV24-1 with TRBJ2-1; TRBD1 is a possible D gene (6 bases). This clonotype was obtained from a man aged 80 or over in good health. What was sequenced was blood. CDR3 nucleotides: TGTGCCACCGGAAAGAGGGGGTACAATGAGCAGTTCTTC. This translates into CATGKRGYNEQFF.